This T cell receptor beta chain was sequenced during a study of tumor-infiltrating lymphocytes in glioblastoma multiforme (TCRdb year 2017). Context from the whole study: Whether intratumoral genomic heterogeneity fosters TIL diversity was tested through joint investigation of somatic mutations, TIL diversity and immune response activity.

This clonotype appeared a few times. Its antigen is currently not known. The germline gene is not matched at one end of the junction; a read error may be the cause. TCRB libraries were built from RNA via three nested multiplex PCR rounds using a modified ARM-PCR protocol with multiple V-beta primers and a C-beta primer. Starting from 0.5 to 0.6 ug of total RNA, TCRB-specific cDNA was synthesized using ProtoScript II Reverse Transcriptase and a C-beta primer. For the TCRB libraries, no unique molecular identifiers were described. In the third PCR, barcodes and adapters were added over roughly 23 cycles with Deep VentR (exo-) polymerase, after which 250-500 bp bands were gel purified. TCRB libraries were sequenced on an Illumina HiSeq 2500 with 250 bp paired-end reads. The study's processing was this. Reads were cleaned with Trimmomatic, merged with FLASH, assigned V, D and J segments with MiGEC, and analyzed with VDJtools. VDJtools was used to calculate the Shannon-Wiener diversity index, which quantified repertoire diversity. The public reads were run again by TCRdb, first through fastp at Q25 and then through MiXCR, and only productive beta chains were kept. Each entry merges the rows of one CDR3 protein and shows their most common DNA and genes. The V and J calls shown here were made by TCRdb, not taken from the authors' results. The sample table contains approximately 30,000 distinct CDR3 sequences; only one count was recorded for 60% to 65% of them. Of the sample, roughly 33% is held by the ten largest clones.

CDR1 and CDR2 are drawn from the germline V gene (reference sequence): DFQATT, SNEGSKA. There are 13 amino acids in the CDR3, from cysteine to phenylalanine inclusive. The DNA shown is the 39-base CDR3, in frame from base 1. Points the paper makes about the study in general: Because T cells carry unequal numbers of TCR transcripts, RNA-based TCR sequencing may distort clone frequencies. The authors noted that sorting T cells into functional subsets, which was not done in the study, would be a future improvement. Only one glioblastoma patient was included in the TCR and somatic mutation analysis, limiting generalizability.

The AllPrep DNA/RNA mini kit was used to purify genomic DNA and total RNA at the same time from each of the 10 to 11 tumor samples. Every RNA sample had an OD 260/280 ratio above 1.9 and an RNA integrity number above 6.5. The sequence links TRBV20-1 to TRBJ2-3, with the D gene not confidently named. The sequenced sample consisted of brain tumor tissue. This TCR was sampled from a male donor with glioblastoma. The DNA sequence follows: TGTAGTGCGTGGCCCCCAATGAGCGAGGCGCGGTATTTT. Its protein product is CSAWPPMSEARYF.